This TCR beta chain was recorded in a study of blood T cell repertoires in COVID-19. In the study overall: Specimens from acute and convalescent COVID-19 originated in the United States, Italy and Spain. Sample material is recorded as cDNA or gDNA derived from T cells, B-cell-depleted T cells, or PBMCs.

In the study's own analysis: Counts of nucleated cells, estimated from reference gene primer amplification, were obtained. Using immunoSEQ multiplex PCR, the repertoire was profiled, and TCRdb retains in-frame clones only, with some absent. V and J calls plus clone size are reproduced from that table; the DNA served to infer D and trimming. This table holds 300,000 to 450,000 clones, roughly 86% found once. The CDR3 consists of 13 residues. Germline lookup yields CDR1 SNHLY and CDR2 FYNNEI. Trimming took off 10 bases at V and 1 base at J, with 13 bases between the two ends. Sequences were obtained from peripheral blood. This receptor was obtained from a human donor with acute or convalescent COVID-19. The donor label of this sample is uncertain. The chain couples TRBV2 to TRBJ1-1; the D is unclear. As DNA, the CDR3 is TGTGCCACCGCTATTCTTGGGAACACTGAAGCTTTCTTT. It encodes CATAILGNTEAFF. Based on the CDR3 plus reference TRBV2 and TRBJ1-1, the full variable domain is EPEVTQTPSHQVTQMGQEVILRCVPISNHLYFYWYRQILGQKVEFLVSFYNNEISEKSEIFDDQFSVERPDGSNFTLKIRSTKLEDSAMYFCATAILGNTEAFFGQGTRLTVV.